This T cell receptor beta chain was captured in a study of response to subunit inactivated influenza vaccine. This clonotype was detected a few times. The germline V gene encodes CDR1 SEHNR and CDR2 FQNEAQ (reference sequence). This CDR3 is built from 13 residues. The V gene end was trimmed by 10 bases and the J gene end by 5 bases; junction bases not matched to a gene: 8. TCRdb re-called the RT-PCR reads through MiXCR, storing one row per CDR3 protein. The table records 500,000 to 550,000 distinct CDR3 sequences, around 7.7% of them present only once. The material sequenced was PBMCs from blood, taken roughly 24 months after vaccination. This receptor was obtained from a man in his fifties or sixties who received an inactivated influenza vaccine. The chain recombines TRBV7-9 with TRBJ1-1, with 9 bases lining up with TRBD1. The CDR3 loop reads CATRTGAETEAFF. CDR3 nucleotides: TGTGCCACCCGGACAGGGGCAGAAACTGAAGCTTTCTTT.